The rows below give T cell receptor beta chains drawn from one sample of a study of cytomegalovirus exposure and HLA in healthy donors. Some clones are missing from TCRdb's copy, which holds only in-frame ones; the method was immunoSEQ multiplex PCR. The repertoire holds 60,000 to 75,000 clones, with 65% to 80% as singletons. Material for sequencing was PBMCs. The receptors come from a woman under 40 in good health and CMV-seronegative. The CDR3 runs from the conserved cysteine through the conserved F or W. D genes are given only for firm matches. Size tells how often a clone was seen (once, few, many) or the class of an expanded clone, and some rows leave it out.

J | size | V | D | length | DNA | CDR3
TRBJ1-1 | NA | TRBV5-1 | NA | 13 | TGCGCCAGCAGAGCGACAGCGAACACTGAAGCTTTCTTT | CASRATANTEAFF
TRBJ1-6 | once | TRBV14 | NA | 16 | TGTGCCAGCAGCCAAGATGGGGGGGGCATGAATTCACCCCTCCACTTT | CASSQDGGGMNSPLHF
TRBJ1-2 | NA | TRBV7-9 | NA | 14 | TGTGCCAGCAGCCGGCAGGGAAGTGACTATGGCTACACCTTC | CASSRQGSDYGYTF
TRBJ2-1 | NA | TRBV27 | NA | 13 | TGTGCCAGCAGTTTGGGGCGTGGGGATGAGCAGTTCTTC | CASSLGRGDEQFF
TRBJ2-1 | few | TRBV29-1 | TRBD1 | 15 | TGCAGCGTTGAAGGGACAGGCCTATCCTACAATGAGCAGTTCTTC | CSVEGTGLSYNEQFF
TRBJ2-7 | NA | TRBV10-3 | NA | 16 | TGTGCCATCAGTGAATCTTGGGGCATCGGCTCCTACGAGCAGTACTTC | CAISESWGIGSYEQYF
TRBJ1-2 | NA | TRBV6-5 | NA | 13 | TGTGCCAGCAATTCCCCAGGCTCTCCTGGCTACACCTTC | CASNSPGSPGYTF
TRBJ2-3 | NA | TRBV4-3 | NA | 16 | TGCGCCAGCAGCCAAGATGAAGGGGCCAACACAGATACGCAGTATTTT | CASSQDEGANTDTQYF
TRBJ2-3 | NA | TRBV5-1 | TRBD2 | 16 | TGCGCCAGCAGCCCGGGGACTAGCGGTAGCACAGATACGCAGTATTTT | CASSPGTSGSTDTQYF
TRBJ1-6 | NA | TRBV7-9 | NA | 11 | TGTTCCAGCAGCCAGAATTCACCCCTCCACTTT | CSSSQNSPLHF
TRBJ1-1 | NA | TRBV7-2 | TRBD1 | 15 | TGTGCCAGCAGTCGGGGGACAGGGCGTGACGCTGAAGCTTTCTTT | CASSRGTGRDAEAFF
TRBJ2-2 | NA | TRBV11-2 | NA | 17 | TGTGCCAGCAGCTTAGATCGGCAGCGACCGACCACCGGGGAGCTGTTTTTT | CASSLDRQRPTTGELFF
TRBJ1-1 | NA | TRBV30 | NA | 14 | TGTGCCTGGACGGGGGGGCTTCAGAGCAGGGGAGCTTTCTTT | CAWTGGLQSRGAFF
TRBJ1-2 | NA | TRBV27 | TRBD1 | 13 | TGTGCCAGTTGGGACAGGGGGCTGAATGGCTACACCTTC | CASWDRGLNGYTF
TRBJ1-1 | NA | TRBV27 | NA | 13 | TGTGCCAGCCACAGGGTGGAGAACACTGAAGCTTTCTTT | CASHRVENTEAFF
TRBJ1-2 | NA | TRBV4-1 | TRBD1 | 14 | TGCGCCAGCAGCCAAGAAGGGACAGGGGCTGGCTACACCTTC | CASSQEGTGAGYTF
TRBJ2-5 | NA | TRBV18 | NA | 13 | TGTGCCAGCTCACCACCTAACCAAGAGACCCAGTACTTC | CASSPPNQETQYF
TRBJ2-2 | NA | TRBV18 | NA | 13 | TGTGCCAGCTCACCAGGTCCGAGGCGGGAGCTGTTTTTT | CASSPGPRRELFF
TRBJ2-3 | NA | TRBV10-3 | TRBD2 | 16 | TGTGCCATCAGTGAAGGCGGCGGGGGGGCATCAGATACGCAGTATTTT | CAISEGGGGASDTQYF
TRBJ2-7 | NA | TRBV10-1 | TRBD1 | 16 | TGCGCCAGCAGTGAGACGGTGACAGGGGAGGTCTACGAGCAGTACTTC | CASSETVTGEVYEQYF
TRBJ2-3 | NA | TRBV5-1 | TRBD2 | 15 | TGCGCCAGCAGCTTTGCGGGGGGCGAAACAGATACGCAGTATTTT | CASSFAGGETDTQYF
TRBJ1-1 | NA | TRBV7-8 | TRBD1 | 14 | TGTGCCAGCAGCCCCCGGACAGGGAACACTGAAGCTTTCTTT | CASSPRTGNTEAFF
TRBJ2-7 | NA | TRBV4-1 | NA | 13 | TGCGCCAGCAGAAACAGGGAGTCGGGAGAGCAGTACTTC | CASRNRESGEQYF
TRBJ2-5 | few | TRBV5-4 | TRBD1 | 14 | TGTGCCAGCAGCTCTCCCTCAGGGGGAGAGACCCAGTACTTC | CASSSPSGGETQYF
TRBJ1-4 | NA | TRBV5-3 | NA | 13 | TGTGCCAGAAGCTTGGGGAAGCGTGAAAAACTGTTTTTT | CARSLGKREKLFF
TRBJ2-1 | NA | TRBV6-4 | TRBD2 | 16 | TGTGCCAGCAGTGACTCTAGCGGGGGGGCCTACAATGAGCAGTTCTTC | CASSDSSGGAYNEQFF
TRBJ2-1 | few | TRBV27 | NA | 14 | TGTGCCAGCACTAGCCCCAGGCCCGACAATGAGCAGTTCTTC | CASTSPRPDNEQFF
TRBJ1-2 | NA | TRBV30 | NA | 13 | TGTGCCTGGAGGACCCCAGGCCCTTATGGCTACACCTTC | CAWRTPGPYGYTF
TRBJ2-1 | NA | TRBV4-2 | TRBD2 | 18 | TGTGCCAGCAGCCATCCCCAGGCGGGACTAGCGGACTACAATGAGCAGTTCTTC | CASSHPQAGLADYNEQFF
TRBJ2-1 | NA | TRBV21-1 | NA | 19 | TGTGCCAGCAGCAAAGCTAGCGGGAGGACCACGGGCGCCCACAATGAGCAGTTCTTC | CASSKASGRTTGAHNEQFF
TRBJ2-5 | NA | TRBV9 | TRBD2 | 19 | TGTGCCAGCAGCGTAGGAGTCCTAGCGGGAGGAGAGGGGGGAGAGACCCAGTACTTC | CASSVGVLAGGEGGETQYF
TRBJ1-4 | few | TRBV4-1 | NA | 15 | TGCGCCAGCAGCCAAACAGGGTTCACTAATGAAAAACTGTTTTTT | CASSQTGFTNEKLFF
TRBJ1-1 | NA | TRBV6-5 | NA | 11 | TGTGCCAGCAGGGGGAGGCAGGAAGCTTTCTTT | CASRGRQEAFF
TRBJ2-3 | few | TRBV29-1 | NA | 11 | TGCAGCGTCGGACAAGCCGATACGCAGTATTTT | CSVGQADTQYF
TRBJ1-5 | few | TRBV6-5 | TRBD1 | 14 | TGTGCCAGCAGTTGGGGAACAGGGGATCAGCCCCAGCATTTT | CASSWGTGDQPQHF
TRBJ1-2 | NA | TRBV13 | NA | 15 | TGTGCCAGCAGCCGGGACTTTCCCCCCAACTATGGCTACACCTTC | CASSRDFPPNYGYTF
TRBJ2-1 | NA | TRBV9 | TRBD2 | 15 | TGTGCCAGCAGCGTCGCAGCGGGGGGCGGCAATGAGCAGTTCTTC | CASSVAAGGGNEQFF
TRBJ1-2 | NA | TRBV11-2 | NA | 14 | TGTGCCAGCAGCCGGGGGGCGGGAGTGGAGGGCTACACCTTC | CASSRGAGVEGYTF
TRBJ2-5 | NA | TRBV7-7 | NA | 14 | TGTGCCAGCAGCTTAGATCCGGGTAGAGAGACCCAGTACTTC | CASSLDPGRETQYF
TRBJ1-5 | NA | TRBV2 | NA | 15 | TGTGCCAGTGCCGCCAAGGGGGATAGCAATCAGCCCCAGCATTTT | CASAAKGDSNQPQHF
TRBJ2-5 | NA | TRBV19 | TRBD2 | 17 | TGTGCCAGTAACCTTCCGGGACTAGCGGGGGTTCGGGAGACCCAGTACTTC | CASNLPGLAGVRETQYF
TRBJ2-1 | NA | TRBV7-7 | TRBD2 | 16 | TGTGCTAGCAGCGGGACTAGCGGGGCCCCCTACAATGAGCAGTTCTTC | CASSGTSGAPYNEQFF
TRBJ1-6 | once | TRBV30 | NA | 16 | TGTGCCTGGAGGGGGACTAGTGTCGGCTATAATTCACCCCTCCACTTT | CAWRGTSVGYNSPLHF
TRBJ2-1 | NA | TRBV6-1 | TRBD1 | 15 | TGTGCCAGCAGTGACCGGGACAGGGCCCACAATGAGCAGTTCTTC | CASSDRDRAHNEQFF
TRBJ2-3 | NA | TRBV5-1 | TRBD2 | 17 | TGCGCCAGCAGCTTAGCGGTAGTAGCGGGGCTCACAGATACGCAGTATTTT | CASSLAVVAGLTDTQYF
TRBJ1-2 | NA | TRBV4-1 | TRBD1 | 14 | TGCGCCAGCAGCCTAACACAGGGGGTAGATGGCTACACCTTC | CASSLTQGVDGYTF
TRBJ2-7 | NA | TRBV27 | TRBD1 | 17 | TGTGCCAGCAGTCCTCTTCTGATACAGGGGAGAGGAAGGAGGCAGTACTTC | CASSPLLIQGRGRRQYF